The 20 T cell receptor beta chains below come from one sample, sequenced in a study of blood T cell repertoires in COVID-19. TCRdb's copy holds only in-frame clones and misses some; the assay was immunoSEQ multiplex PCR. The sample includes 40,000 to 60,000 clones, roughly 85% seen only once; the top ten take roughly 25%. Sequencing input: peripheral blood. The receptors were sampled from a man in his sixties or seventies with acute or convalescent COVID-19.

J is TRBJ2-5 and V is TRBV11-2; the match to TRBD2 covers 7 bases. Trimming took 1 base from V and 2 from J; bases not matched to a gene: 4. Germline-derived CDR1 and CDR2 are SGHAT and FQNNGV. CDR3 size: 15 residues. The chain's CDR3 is CASSLGLAVQETQYF. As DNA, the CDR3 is TGTGCCAGCAGCTTAGGGCTAGCGGTACAAGAGACCCAGTACTTC.

CDR3 region: CASSREGEKLFF. The CDR3 DNA is TGTGCCAGCAGCCGAGAGGGCGAAAAACTGTTTTTT. This chain uses TRBV4-2 with TRBJ1-4; D unresolved. Trimming removed 4 bases from V and 8 bases from J, with 8 bases in between. CDR1 LGHNA and CDR2 YNFKEQ come from the germline V gene. This CDR3 is 12 amino acids long.

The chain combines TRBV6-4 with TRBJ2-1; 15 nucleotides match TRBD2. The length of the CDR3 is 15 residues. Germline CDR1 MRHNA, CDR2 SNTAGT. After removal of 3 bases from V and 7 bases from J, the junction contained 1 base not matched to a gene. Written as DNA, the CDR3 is TGTGCCAGCAGTGAGGGGACTAGCGGGAGGAATGAGCAGTTCTTC. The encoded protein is CASSEGTSGRNEQFF.

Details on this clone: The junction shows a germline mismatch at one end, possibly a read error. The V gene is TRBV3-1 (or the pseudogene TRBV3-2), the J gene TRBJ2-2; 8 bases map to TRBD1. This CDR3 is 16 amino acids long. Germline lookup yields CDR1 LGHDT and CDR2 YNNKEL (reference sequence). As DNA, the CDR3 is TGTGCCAGCAACCAAATGGCAGGGGGCTTTGGCGGGGAGCTGTTTTTT. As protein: CASNQMAGGFGGELFF.

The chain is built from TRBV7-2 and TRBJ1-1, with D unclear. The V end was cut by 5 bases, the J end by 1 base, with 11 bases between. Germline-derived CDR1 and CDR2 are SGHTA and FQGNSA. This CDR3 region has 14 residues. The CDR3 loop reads CASSQIIGNTEAFF. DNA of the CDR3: TGTGCCAGCAGCCAAATTATCGGGAACACTGAAGCTTTCTTT.

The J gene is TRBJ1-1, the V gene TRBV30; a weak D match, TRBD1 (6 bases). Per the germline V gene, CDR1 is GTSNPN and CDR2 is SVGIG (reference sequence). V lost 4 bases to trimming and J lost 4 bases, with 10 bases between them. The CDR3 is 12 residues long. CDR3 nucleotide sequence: TGTGCCTGGACAAACAGGGCCACTGAAGCTTTCTTT. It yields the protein CAWTNRATEAFF.

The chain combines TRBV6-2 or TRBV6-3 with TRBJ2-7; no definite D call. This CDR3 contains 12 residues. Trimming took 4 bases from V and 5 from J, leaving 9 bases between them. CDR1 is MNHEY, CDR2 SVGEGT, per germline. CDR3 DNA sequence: TGTGCCAGCAGTTTGGAGTACCACGAGCAGTACTTC. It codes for CASSLEYHEQYF.

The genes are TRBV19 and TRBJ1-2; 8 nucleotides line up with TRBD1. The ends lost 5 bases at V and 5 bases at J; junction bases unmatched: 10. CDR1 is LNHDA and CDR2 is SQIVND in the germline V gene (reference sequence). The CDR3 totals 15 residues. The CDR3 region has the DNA TGTGCCAGTAGTCCCCCGGACAGGGCGGTATATGGCTACACCTTC. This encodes CASSPPDRAVYGYTF.

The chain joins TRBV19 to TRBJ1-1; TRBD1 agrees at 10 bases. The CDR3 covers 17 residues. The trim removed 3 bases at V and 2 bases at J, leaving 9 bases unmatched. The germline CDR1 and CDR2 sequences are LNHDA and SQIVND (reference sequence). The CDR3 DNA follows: TGTGCCAGTAGTATTTTACCCGGGACAGGGGTCAACACTGAAGCTTTCTTT. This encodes CASSILPGTGVNTEAFF.

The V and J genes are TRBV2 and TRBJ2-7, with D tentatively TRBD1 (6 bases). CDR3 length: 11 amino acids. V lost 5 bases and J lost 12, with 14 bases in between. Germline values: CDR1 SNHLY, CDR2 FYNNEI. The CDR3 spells CASSYPGHTYF. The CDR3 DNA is TGTGCCAGCAGTTATCCGGGACACACGTACTTC.

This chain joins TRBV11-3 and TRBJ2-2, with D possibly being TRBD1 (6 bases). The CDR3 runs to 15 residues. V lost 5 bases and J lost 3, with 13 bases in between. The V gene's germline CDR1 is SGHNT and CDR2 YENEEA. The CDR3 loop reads CASSQGAGDTGELFF. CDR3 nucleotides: TGTGCCAGCAGCCAAGGGGCAGGGGACACCGGGGAGCTGTTTTTT.

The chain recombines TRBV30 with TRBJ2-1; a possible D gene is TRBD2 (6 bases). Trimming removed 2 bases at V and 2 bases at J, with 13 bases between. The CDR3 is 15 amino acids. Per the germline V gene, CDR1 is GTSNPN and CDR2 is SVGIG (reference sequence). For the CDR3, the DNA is TGTGCCTGGAGTCGGGAGACAGACCCCTACAATGAGCAGTTCTTC. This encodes CAWSRETDPYNEQFF.

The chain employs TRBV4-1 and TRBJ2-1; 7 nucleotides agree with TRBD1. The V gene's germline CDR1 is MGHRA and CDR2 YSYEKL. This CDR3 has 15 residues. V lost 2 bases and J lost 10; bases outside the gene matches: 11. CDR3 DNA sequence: TGCGCCAGCAGCCAACCACAGACAGGGCAAGGGGAGCAGTTCTTC. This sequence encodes CASSQPQTGQGEQFF.

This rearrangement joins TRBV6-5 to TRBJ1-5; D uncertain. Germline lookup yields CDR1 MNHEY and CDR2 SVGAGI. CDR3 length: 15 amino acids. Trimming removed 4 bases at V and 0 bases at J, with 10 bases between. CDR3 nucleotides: TGTGCCAGCAGTTCAGGCAGAGATAGCAATCAGCCCCAGCATTTT. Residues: CASSSGRDSNQPQHF.

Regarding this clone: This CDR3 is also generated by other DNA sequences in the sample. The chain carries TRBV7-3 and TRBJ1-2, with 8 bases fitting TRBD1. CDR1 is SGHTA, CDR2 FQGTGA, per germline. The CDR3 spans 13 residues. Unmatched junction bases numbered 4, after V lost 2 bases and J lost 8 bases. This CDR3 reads CASSLQGAEGYTF. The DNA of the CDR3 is TGTGCCAGCAGCTTACAGGGGGCAGAGGGCTACACCTTC.

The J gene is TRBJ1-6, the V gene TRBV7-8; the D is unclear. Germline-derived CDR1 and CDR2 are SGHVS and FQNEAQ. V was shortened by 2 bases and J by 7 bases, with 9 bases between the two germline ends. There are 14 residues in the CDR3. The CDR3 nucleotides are TGTGCCAGCAGCTTATACGGGGAGAATTCACCCCTCCACTTT. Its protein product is CASSLYGENSPLHF.

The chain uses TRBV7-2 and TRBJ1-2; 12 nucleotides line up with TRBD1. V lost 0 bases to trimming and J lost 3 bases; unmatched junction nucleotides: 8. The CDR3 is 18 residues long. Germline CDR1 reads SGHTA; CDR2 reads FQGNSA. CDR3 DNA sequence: TGTGCCAGCAGCTTAGCCGGGACAGGGGGCCAAAATCACTATGGCTACACCTTC. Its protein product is CASSLAGTGGQNHYGYTF. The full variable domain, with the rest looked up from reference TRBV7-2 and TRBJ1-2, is GAGVSQSPSNKVTEKGKDVELRCDPISGHTALYWYRQSLGQGLEFLIYFQGNSAPDKSGLPSDRFSAERTGGSVSTLTIQRTQQEDSAVYLCASSLAGTGGQNHYGYTFGSGTRLTVV.

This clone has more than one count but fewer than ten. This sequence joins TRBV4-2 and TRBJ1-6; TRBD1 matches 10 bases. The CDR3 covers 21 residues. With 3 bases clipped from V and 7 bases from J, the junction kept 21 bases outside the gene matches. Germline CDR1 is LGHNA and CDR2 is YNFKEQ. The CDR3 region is CASSHQYGDRGVSRLNSPLHF. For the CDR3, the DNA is TGTGCCAGCAGCCACCAGTACGGGGACAGGGGAGTTTCGAGGCTAAATTCACCCCTCCACTTT.

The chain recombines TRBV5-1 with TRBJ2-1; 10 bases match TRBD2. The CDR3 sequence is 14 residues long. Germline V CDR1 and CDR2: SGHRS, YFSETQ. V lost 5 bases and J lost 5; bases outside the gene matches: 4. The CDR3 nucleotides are TGCGCCAGCAGGCGGACTAGCGGAAACAATGAGCAGTTCTTC. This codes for CASRRTSGNNEQFF.

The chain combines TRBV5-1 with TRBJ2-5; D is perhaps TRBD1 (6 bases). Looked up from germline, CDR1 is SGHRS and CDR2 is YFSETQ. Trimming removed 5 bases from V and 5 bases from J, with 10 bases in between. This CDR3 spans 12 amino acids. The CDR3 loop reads CASRTGFETQYF. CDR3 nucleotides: TGCGCCAGCAGGACAGGTTTCGAGACCCAGTACTTC.